Listed below are T cell receptor beta chains from one sample, sequenced in a study of blood T cell repertoires in COVID-19. Repertoires were generated with immunoSEQ multiplex PCR, while TCRdb's copy carries only in-frame clones and drops some. This repertoire shows some 45,000 clones, roughly four fifths found once; its top ten account for more than 12%. What was sequenced was peripheral blood. These receptors were obtained from a human donor in a cohort sampled during active COVID-19. Both conserved end residues are part of each CDR3. The D gene is left open where the match is weak. Expanded clones are given a class, and other clones once, few, many or no size at all.

TRBV5-1	TRBJ2-1	once	NA	17	TGCGCCAGCAGCTTGACCGGGGGGCTAGCGAAGTACAATGAGCAGTTCTTC	CASSLTGGLAKYNEQFF
TRBV7-9	TRBJ1-2	NA	NA	15	TGTGCCAGCAGCTTAATCGGGGGAACGAACTATGGCTACACCTTC	CASSLIGGTNYGYTF
TRBV27	TRBJ2-1	NA	NA	15	TGTGCCAGCAGTTTAGGAGGAGTCACCTACAATGAGCAGTTCTTC	CASSLGGVTYNEQFF
TRBV29-1	TRBJ1-2	NA	NA	12	TGCAGCGTTGAAGTGGGAGGGGATGGCTACACCTTC	CSVEVGGDGYTF
TRBV27	TRBJ1-2	NA	NA	14	TGTGCCAGCAGTTTTGGGCCAGGGATCTATGGCTACACCTTC	CASSFGPGIYGYTF
TRBV3-1/TRBV3-2	TRBJ2-5	NA	TRBD2	15	TGTGCCAGCAGTCCCGCTAGCGGCCCCGGGGAGACCCAGTACTTC	CASSPASGPGETQYF
TRBV28	TRBJ1-5	NA	TRBD1	15	TGTGCCAGCAGGGGGACAGGAGATAGCAATCAGCCCCAGCATTTT	CASRGTGDSNQPQHF
TRBV27	TRBJ2-1	NA	TRBD2	16	TGTGCCAGCAGCCGATATCTAGCGGGAGCGGGCAATGAGCAGTTCTTC	CASSRYLAGAGNEQFF
TRBV24-1	TRBJ1-4	NA	NA	13	TGTGCCACCAGCGCAGGGTTAGGAGAAAAACTGTTTTTT	CATSAGLGEKLFF
TRBV29-1	TRBJ2-7	NA	TRBD2	14	TGCAGCATATTACCGGGACTAGTGGCCTACGAGCAGTACTTC	CSILPGLVAYEQYF
TRBV7-3	TRBJ2-3	NA	NA	14	TGTGCCAGCAGCTTAGGCCAGCGTGAAGATACGCAGTATTTT	CASSLGQREDTQYF
TRBV7-2	TRBJ2-7	NA	NA	13	TGTGCCAGCAGCTCCGCTTACAGGGACGAGCAGTACTTC	CASSSAYRDEQYF
TRBV29-1	TRBJ2-1	NA	NA	11	TGCAGCGTTGACGTATACAATGAGCAGTTCTTC	CSVDVYNEQFF
TRBV19	TRBJ2-1	NA	TRBD2	16	TGTGCCAGTAGTCTCTTTAGCGGGAATAGAAACAATGAGCAGTTCTTC	CASSLFSGNRNNEQFF
TRBV6-2/TRBV6-3	TRBJ1-2	NA	TRBD1	12	TGTGCCAGCAGTTACGACAGGGATGGCTACACCTTC	CASSYDRDGYTF
TRBV5-1	TRBJ2-1	NA	TRBD2	15	TGCGCCAGCAGCTTGACTAGCGGGAGAATGGATGAGCAGTTCTTC	CASSLTSGRMDEQFF
TRBV2	TRBJ1-1	few	NA	14	TGTGCCAGCAGTGAGCTAACGACAGGCCCTGAAGCTTTCTTT	CASSELTTGPEAFF
TRBV29-1	TRBJ2-7	NA	TRBD2	13	TGCAGCGTTGAGTCTAGCGGAGGCTACGAGCAGTACTTC	CSVESSGGYEQYF
TRBV7-9	TRBJ2-7	NA	NA	12	TGTGCCAGCAGCCGAGGGACTGGGGAGCAGTACTTC	CASSRGTGEQYF
TRBV4-1	TRBJ2-2	few	NA	13	TGCGCCAGCCGTAGAGGCGGGCCCGGGGAGCTGTTTTTT	CASRRGGPGELFF
TRBV2	TRBJ2-3	NA	NA	14	TGTGCCAGCAGTGATACCTACCCTGCAGATACGCAGTATTTT	CASSDTYPADTQYF
TRBV6-1	TRBJ1-2	NA	TRBD1	14	TGTGCCAGCAGTGAACGGACAGGGTATAAAGGCTACACCTTC	CASSERTGYKGYTF
TRBV6-5	TRBJ2-7	NA	NA	15	TGTGCCAGCACCACCGAGGAGGACCGTACCTACGAGCAGTACTTC	CASTTEEDRTYEQYF
TRBV18	TRBJ1-2	many	TRBD1	12	TGTGCCAGCTCCCAAAGGACAGGTGGCTACACCTTC	CASSQRTGGYTF
TRBV23-1	TRBJ2-5	few	TRBD2	17	TGCGCCAGCAGTCCCACCCTAGCGGGAGTGGTGGAGGAGACCCAGTACTTC	CASSPTLAGVVEETQYF
TRBV7-9	TRBJ2-3	NA	TRBD1	17	TGTGCCAGCAGCCGGGACAGGGAAAACCCTAGCACAGATACGCAGTATTTT	CASSRDRENPSTDTQYF
TRBV6-5	TRBJ2-3	once	NA	14	TGTGCCAGCAGTCGGACAGAGATAACAGATACGCAGTATTTT	CASSRTEITDTQYF
TRBV5-8	TRBJ2-6	NA	NA	16	TGTGCCAGCAGCCATCCCGACTTTGCCGGGGCCAACGTCCTGACTTTC	CASSHPDFAGANVLTF
TRBV6-5	TRBJ2-7	NA	TRBD1	12	TGTGCAACAGGGGGTGACTCCTACGAGCAGTACTTC	CATGGDSYEQYF
TRBV7-2	TRBJ2-1	NA	TRBD1	16	TGTGCCAGCATCCGGGGCGCCCGGACAGGGCGAAATGAGCAGTTCTTC	CASIRGARTGRNEQFF
TRBV15	TRBJ2-7	NA	NA	15	TGTGCCACCAGCAGAGATGGGGGTAGCGGTCGCGAGCAGTACTTC	CATSRDGGSGREQYF
TRBV7-3	TRBJ2-2	NA	TRBD1	15	TGTGCCAGCAGCGAAACAGGGGTGGGGACCGGGGAGCTGTTTTTT	CASSETGVGTGELFF
TRBV3-1/TRBV3-2	TRBJ1-2	NA	TRBD1	16	TGTGCCAGCAGCCAAGGGCCGGGACAGGGGGCGGGAGGCTACACCTTC	CASSQGPGQGAGGYTF
TRBV5-1	TRBJ2-3	NA	TRBD2	15	TGCGCCAGCAGCTTGGTTAGCGGGGGCACAGATACGCAGTATTTT	CASSLVSGGTDTQYF
TRBV7-9	TRBJ1-1	NA	TRBD1	12	TGTGCCAGCAGCCTGGACAGGAATGAAGCTTTCTTT	CASSLDRNEAFF
TRBV28	TRBJ2-7	NA	NA	11	TGTGCCAGCAGTTCCAGGTACGAGCAGTACTTC	CASSSRYEQYF
TRBV28	TRBJ1-2	NA	TRBD1	14	TGTGCCAGCAGTTTAGGGACAGGGGGCTATGGCTACACCTTC	CASSLGTGGYGYTF
TRBV19	TRBJ1-5	NA	NA	13	TGTGCCAGTAGTATAGGTTACACTCAGCCCCAGCATTTT	CASSIGYTQPQHF
TRBV30	TRBJ1-2	once	TRBD1	10	TGTGCCCGACACAGGGGTGGCTACACCTTC	CARHRGGYTF
TRBV7-2	TRBJ2-3	few	TRBD1	18	TGTGCCAGCAGCTTAGTCCCAGGGGGCAGGATCCCCACAGATACGCAGTATTTT	CASSLVPGGRIPTDTQYF
TRBV4-2	TRBJ2-5	few	TRBD2	17	TGTGCCAGCAGCCAAGGCGCTACTAGCGGGTTCCGAGAGACCCAGTACTTC	CASSQGATSGFRETQYF
TRBV9	TRBJ1-1	NA	NA	15	TGTGCCAGCAGCTCCTCCCCATCGGGGAACACTGAAGCTTTCTTT	CASSSSPSGNTEAFF
TRBV7-6	TRBJ2-7	NA	TRBD2	17	TGTGCCAGCAGTCGGGCGGCGGGAGCCTTGAGCTCCTACGAGCAGTACTTC	CASSRAAGALSSYEQYF
TRBV10-3	TRBJ1-6	NA	TRBD1	14	TGTGCCATCCAAAAGACAGGGTCTAATTCACCCCTCCACTTT	CAIQKTGSNSPLHF
TRBV11-3	TRBJ1-3	NA	NA	17	TGTGCCAGCAGCTTAGAATCAGGAGGGACCTCTGGAAACACCATATATTTT	CASSLESGGTSGNTIYF
TRBV3-1/TRBV3-2	TRBJ1-5	NA	TRBD1	14	TGTGCCAGCAGCCTCGGGACAGGGTTTCAGCCCCAGCATTTT	CASSLGTGFQPQHF
TRBV3-1/TRBV3-2	TRBJ1-5	NA	NA	14	TGTGCCAGCAGCCGGGGACAAAGCAATCAGCCCCAGCATTTT	CASSRGQSNQPQHF